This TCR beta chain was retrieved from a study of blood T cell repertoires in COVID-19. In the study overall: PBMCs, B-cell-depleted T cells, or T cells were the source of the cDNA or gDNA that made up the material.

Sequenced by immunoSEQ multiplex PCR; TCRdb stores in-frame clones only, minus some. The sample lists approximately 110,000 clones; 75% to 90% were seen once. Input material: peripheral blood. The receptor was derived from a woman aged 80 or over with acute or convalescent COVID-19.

In nucleotides, the CDR3 is TGTGCCATCAGTGCGGTCGCGGGGGCGGGCACAGATACGCAGTATTTT. The encoded protein is CAISAVAGAGTDTQYF. The chain combines TRBV10-3 with TRBJ2-3; D may be TRBD2 (7 bases). The germline V gene has CDR1 ENHRY and CDR2 SYGVKD. V lost 4 bases, J lost 1 base, and 15 bases lay in between. The CDR3 is 16 amino acids.